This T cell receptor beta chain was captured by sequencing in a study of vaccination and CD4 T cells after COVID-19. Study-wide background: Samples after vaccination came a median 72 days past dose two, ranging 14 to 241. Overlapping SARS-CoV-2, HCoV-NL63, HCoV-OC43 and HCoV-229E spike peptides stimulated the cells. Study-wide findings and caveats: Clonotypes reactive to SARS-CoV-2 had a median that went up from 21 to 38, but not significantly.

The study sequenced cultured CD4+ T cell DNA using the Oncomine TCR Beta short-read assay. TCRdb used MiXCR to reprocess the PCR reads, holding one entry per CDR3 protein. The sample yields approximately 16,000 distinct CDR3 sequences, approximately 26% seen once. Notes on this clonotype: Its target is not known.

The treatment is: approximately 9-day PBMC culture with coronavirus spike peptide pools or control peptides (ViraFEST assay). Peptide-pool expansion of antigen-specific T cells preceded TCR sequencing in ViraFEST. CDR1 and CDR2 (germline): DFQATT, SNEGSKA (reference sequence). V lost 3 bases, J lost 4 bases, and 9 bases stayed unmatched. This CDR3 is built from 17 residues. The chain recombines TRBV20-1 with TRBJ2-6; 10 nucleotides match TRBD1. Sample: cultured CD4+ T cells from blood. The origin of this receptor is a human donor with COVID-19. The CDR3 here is CSASGTGARRGANVLTF. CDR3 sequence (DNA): TGCAGTGCTAGTGGGACAGGGGCAAGAAGGGGGGCCAACGTCCTGACTTTC.